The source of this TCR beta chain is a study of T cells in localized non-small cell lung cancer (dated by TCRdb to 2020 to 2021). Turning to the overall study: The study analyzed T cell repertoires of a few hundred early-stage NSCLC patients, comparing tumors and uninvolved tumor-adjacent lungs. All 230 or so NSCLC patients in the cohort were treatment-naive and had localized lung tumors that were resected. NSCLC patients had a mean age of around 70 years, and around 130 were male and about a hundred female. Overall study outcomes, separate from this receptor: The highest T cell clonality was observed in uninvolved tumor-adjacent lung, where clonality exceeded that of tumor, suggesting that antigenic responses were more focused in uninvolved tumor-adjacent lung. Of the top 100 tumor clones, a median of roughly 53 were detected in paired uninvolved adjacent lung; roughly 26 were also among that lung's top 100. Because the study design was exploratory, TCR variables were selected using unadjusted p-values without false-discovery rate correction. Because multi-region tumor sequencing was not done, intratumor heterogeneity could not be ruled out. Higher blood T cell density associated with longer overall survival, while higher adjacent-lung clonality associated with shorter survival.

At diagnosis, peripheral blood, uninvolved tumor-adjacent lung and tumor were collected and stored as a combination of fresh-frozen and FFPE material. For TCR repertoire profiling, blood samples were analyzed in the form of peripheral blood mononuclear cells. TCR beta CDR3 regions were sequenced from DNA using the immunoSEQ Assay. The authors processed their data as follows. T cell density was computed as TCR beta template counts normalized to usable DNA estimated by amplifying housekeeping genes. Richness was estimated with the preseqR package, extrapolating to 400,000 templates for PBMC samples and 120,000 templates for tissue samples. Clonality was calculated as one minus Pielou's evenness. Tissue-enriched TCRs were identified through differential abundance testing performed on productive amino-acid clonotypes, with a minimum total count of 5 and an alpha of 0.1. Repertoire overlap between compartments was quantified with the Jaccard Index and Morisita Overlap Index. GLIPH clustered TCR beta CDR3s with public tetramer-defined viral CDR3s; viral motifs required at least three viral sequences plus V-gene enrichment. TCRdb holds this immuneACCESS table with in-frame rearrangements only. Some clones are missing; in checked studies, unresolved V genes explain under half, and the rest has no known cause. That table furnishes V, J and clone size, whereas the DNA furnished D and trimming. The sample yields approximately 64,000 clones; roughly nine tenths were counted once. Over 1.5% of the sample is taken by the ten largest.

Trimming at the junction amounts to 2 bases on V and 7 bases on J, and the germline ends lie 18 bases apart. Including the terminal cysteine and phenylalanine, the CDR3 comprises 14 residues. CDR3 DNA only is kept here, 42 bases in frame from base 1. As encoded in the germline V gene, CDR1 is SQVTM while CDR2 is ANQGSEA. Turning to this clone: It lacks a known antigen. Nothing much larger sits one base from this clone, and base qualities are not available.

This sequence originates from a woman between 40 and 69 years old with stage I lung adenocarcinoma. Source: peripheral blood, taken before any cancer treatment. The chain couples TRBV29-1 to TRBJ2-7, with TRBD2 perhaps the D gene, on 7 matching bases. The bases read TGCAGCGTTGAAATTGCGGGGGCAGGTGGTGAGCAGTACTTC. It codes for CSVEIAGAGGEQYF.